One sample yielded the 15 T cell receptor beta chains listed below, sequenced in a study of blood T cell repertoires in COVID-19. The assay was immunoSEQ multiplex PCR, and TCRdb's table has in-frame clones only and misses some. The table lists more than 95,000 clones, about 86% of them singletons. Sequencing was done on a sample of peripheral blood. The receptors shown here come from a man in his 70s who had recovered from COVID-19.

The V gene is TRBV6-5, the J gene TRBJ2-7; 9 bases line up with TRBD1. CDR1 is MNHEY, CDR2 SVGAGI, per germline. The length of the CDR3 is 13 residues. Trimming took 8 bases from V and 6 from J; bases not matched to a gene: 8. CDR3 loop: CASRSGQGLEQYF. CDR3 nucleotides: TGTGCCAGCCGATCGGGACAGGGCCTCGAGCAGTACTTC.

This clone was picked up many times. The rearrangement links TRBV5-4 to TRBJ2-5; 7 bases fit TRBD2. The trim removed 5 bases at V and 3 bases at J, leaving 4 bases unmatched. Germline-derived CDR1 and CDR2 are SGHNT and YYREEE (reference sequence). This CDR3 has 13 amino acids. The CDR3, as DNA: TGTGCCAGCAGGGGGGGGAGGGAAGAGACCCAGTACTTC. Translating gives CASRGGREETQYF.

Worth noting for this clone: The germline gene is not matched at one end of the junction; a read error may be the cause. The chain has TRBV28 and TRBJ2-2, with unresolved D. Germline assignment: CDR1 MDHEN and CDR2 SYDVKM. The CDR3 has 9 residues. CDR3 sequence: CASSPLYIF. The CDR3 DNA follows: TGTGCCAGCAGTCCCTTATACATTTTT.

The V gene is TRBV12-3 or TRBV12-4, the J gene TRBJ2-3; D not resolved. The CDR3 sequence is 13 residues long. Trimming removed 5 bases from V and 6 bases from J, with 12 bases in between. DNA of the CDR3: TGTGCCAGCAGTCCCCTCGCGATGGATACGCAGTATTTT. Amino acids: CASSPLAMDTQYF.

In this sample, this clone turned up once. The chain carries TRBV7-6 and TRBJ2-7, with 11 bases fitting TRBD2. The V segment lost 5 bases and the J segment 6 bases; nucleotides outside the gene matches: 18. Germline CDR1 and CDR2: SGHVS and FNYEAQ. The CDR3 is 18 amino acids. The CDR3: CASSTLGLAGLARVEQYF. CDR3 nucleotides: TGTGCCAGCAGCACCCTCGGACTAGCGGGCCTGGCGCGGGTCGAGCAGTACTTC.

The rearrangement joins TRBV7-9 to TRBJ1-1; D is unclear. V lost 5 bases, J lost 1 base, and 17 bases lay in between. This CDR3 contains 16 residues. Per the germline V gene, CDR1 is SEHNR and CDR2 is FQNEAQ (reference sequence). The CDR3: CASSPSGSWKNTEAFF. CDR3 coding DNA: TGTGCCAGCAGCCCCTCCGGGTCCTGGAAGAACACTGAAGCTTTCTTT. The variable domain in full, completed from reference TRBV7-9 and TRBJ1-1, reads DTGVSQNPRHKITKRGQNVTFRCDPISEHNRLYWYRQTLGQGPEFLTYFQNEAQLEKSRLLSDRFSAERPKGSFSTLEIQRTEQGDSAMYLCASSPSGSWKNTEAFFGQGTRLTVV.

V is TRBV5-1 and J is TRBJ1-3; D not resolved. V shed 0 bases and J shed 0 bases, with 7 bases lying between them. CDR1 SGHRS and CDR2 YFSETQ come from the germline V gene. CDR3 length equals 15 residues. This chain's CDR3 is CASSLVPVSGNTIYF. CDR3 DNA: TGCGCCAGCAGCTTGGTCCCAGTCTCTGGAAACACCATATATTTT.

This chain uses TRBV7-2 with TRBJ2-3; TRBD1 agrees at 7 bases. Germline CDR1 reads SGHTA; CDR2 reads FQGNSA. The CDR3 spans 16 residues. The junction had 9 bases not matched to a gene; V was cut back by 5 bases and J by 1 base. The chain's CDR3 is CASSLRDSQRTDTQYF. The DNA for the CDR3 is TGTGCCAGCAGCCTCCGGGACAGCCAACGCACAGATACGCAGTATTTT.

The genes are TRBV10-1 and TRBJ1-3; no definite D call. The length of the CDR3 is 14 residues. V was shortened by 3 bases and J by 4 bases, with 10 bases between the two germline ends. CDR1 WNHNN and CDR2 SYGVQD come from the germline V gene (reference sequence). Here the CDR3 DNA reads TGCGCCAGCAGTGATGGGAGGTCGGGAAACACCATATATTTT. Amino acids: CASSDGRSGNTIYF.

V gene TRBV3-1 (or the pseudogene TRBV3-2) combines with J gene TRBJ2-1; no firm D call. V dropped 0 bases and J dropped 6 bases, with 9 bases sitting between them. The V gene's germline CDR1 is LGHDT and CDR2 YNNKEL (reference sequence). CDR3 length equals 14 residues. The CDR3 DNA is TGTGCCAGCAGCCAAGACCCTTCTAGCAATGAGCAGTTCTTC. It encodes CASSQDPSSNEQFF.

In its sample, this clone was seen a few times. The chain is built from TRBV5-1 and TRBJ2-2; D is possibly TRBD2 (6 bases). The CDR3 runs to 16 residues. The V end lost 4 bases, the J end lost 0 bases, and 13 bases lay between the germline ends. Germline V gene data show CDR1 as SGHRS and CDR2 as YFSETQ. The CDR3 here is CASSKPGTPNTGELFF. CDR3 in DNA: TGCGCCAGCAGCAAACCCGGGACTCCGAACACCGGGGAGCTGTTTTTT.

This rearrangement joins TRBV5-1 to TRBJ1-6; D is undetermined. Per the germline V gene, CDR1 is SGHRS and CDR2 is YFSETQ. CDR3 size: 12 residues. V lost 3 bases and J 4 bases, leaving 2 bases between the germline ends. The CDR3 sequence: CASSSYNSPLHF. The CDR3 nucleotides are TGCGCCAGCAGCTCTTATAATTCACCCCTCCACTTT. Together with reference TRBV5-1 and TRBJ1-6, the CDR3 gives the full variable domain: KAGVTQTPRYLIKTRGQQVTLSCSPISGHRSVSWYQQTPGQGLQFLFEYFSETQRNKGNFPGRFSGRQFSNSRSEMNVSTLELGDSALYLCASSSYNSPLHFGNGTRLTVT.

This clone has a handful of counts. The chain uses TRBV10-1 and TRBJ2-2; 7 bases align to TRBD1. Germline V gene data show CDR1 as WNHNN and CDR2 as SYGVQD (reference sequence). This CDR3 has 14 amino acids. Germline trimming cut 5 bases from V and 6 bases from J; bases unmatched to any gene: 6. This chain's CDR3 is CASSQTGLAGELFF. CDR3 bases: TGCGCCAGCAGTCAGACAGGGCTGGCCGGGGAGCTGTTTTTT.

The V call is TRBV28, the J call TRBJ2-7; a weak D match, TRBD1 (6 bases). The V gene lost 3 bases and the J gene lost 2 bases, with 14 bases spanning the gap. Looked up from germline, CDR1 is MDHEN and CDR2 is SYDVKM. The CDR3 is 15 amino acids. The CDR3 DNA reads TGTGCCAGCAGTTTGGACGGGACACTAACCTACGAGCAGTACTTC. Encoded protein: CASSLDGTLTYEQYF.

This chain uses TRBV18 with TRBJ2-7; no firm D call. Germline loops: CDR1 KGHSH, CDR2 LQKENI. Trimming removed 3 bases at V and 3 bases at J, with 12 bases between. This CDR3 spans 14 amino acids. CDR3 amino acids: CASSPASQIYEQYF. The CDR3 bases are TGTGCCAGCTCACCGGCTTCACAGATCTACGAGCAGTACTTC.